What follows describes a single T cell receptor (beta chain). No antigen is known for it. This CDR3 has 15 residues. V was clipped by 4 bases and J by 2 bases; unmatched bases: 9. CDR1 is SGHNT and CDR2 is YYREEE in the germline V gene (reference sequence). These data belong to a study of OX40 agonist ivuxolimab in advanced cancers. Broader study findings: Expanded clones belonging to CD8+ T cells outnumbered, on average, those of CD4+. Clonal expansion by week 6 occurred in CD4+ and CD8+ blood T cells (at 0.1 to 3.0 mg/kg).

TCRdb keeps only in-frame clones here, not all; method: immunoSEQ multiplex PCR. The table includes about 100,000 clones, 75% to 95% detected once. This chain uses TRBV5-4 with TRBJ2-7, with 7 bases identical to TRBD2. Here the sequenced sample was CD4+ or CD8+ T cells sorted from blood, taken in a trial of the OX40 agonist ivuxolimab. This sequence originates from an adult with an advanced solid tumor such as melanoma, head and neck, liver or kidney cancer. The CDR3 DNA reads as TGTGCCAGCAGCCCCCTGGGGGGGAACCCCTACGAGCAGTACTTC. The encoded protein is CASSPLGGNPYEQYF.